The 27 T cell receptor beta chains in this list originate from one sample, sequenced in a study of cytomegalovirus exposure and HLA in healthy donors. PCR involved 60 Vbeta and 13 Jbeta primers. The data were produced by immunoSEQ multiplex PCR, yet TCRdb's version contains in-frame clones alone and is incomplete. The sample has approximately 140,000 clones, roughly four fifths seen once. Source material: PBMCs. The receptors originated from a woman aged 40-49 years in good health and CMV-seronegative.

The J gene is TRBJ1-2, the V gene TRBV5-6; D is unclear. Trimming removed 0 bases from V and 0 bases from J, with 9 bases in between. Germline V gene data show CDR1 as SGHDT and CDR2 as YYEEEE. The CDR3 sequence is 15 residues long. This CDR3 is CASSLGGGANYGYTF. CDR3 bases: TGTGCCAGCAGCTTGGGAGGAGGAGCTAACTATGGCTACACCTTC.

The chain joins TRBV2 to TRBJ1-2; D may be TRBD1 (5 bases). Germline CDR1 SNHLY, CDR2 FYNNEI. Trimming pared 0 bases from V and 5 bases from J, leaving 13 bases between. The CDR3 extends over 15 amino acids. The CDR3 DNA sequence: TGTGCCAGCAGTGAAGCGCTTCTGGGGGGGTATGGCTACACCTTC. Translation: CASSEALLGGYGYTF.

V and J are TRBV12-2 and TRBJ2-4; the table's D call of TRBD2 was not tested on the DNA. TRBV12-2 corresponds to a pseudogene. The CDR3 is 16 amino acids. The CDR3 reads CASRLVRRGEGNIQYF. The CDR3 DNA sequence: TGTGCAAGTCGCTTAGTAAGACGGGGGGAGGGAAACATTCAGTACTTC.

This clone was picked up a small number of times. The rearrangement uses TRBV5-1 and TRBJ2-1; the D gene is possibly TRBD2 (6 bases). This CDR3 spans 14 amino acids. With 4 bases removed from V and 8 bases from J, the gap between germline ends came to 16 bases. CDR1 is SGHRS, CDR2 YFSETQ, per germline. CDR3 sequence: CASSPGESRDEQFF. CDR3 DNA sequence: TGCGCCAGCAGCCCGGGGGAGAGCAGGGATGAGCAGTTCTTC.

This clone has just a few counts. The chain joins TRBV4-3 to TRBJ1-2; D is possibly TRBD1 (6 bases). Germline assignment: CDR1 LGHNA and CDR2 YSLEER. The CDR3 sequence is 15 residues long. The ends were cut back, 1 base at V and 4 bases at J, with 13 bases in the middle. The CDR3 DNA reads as TGCGCCAGCAGCCAAGGGTCGGACAGTGCCTATGGCTACACCTTC. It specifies CASSQGSDSAYGYTF.

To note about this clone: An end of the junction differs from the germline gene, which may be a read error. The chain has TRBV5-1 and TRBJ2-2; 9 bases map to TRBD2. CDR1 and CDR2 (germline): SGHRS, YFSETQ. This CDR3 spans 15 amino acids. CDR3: CASSISGGITGELLF. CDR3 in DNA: TGCGCCAGCAGCATTAGCGGGGGAATTACCGGGGAGCTGCTTTTT.

Written as DNA, the CDR3 is TGTGCCAGCGGAGTAGAAAATTCACCCCTCCACTTT. Its translation is CASGVENSPLHF. V is TRBV2 and J is TRBJ1-6; D unclear. Germline CDR1 and CDR2: SNHLY and FYNNEI. Trimming stripped 8 bases from V and 7 bases from J, with 9 bases between. The CDR3 is 12 amino acids.

The CDR3 nucleotides read TGTGCCAGCAGCCGCGGGACCGGGAATGAGCAGTTCTTC. Its translation: CASSRGTGNEQFF. The chain carries TRBV7-3 and TRBJ2-1; TRBD2 might be the D (6 bases). Deletions cut 5 bases from V and 7 bases from J, with 12 bases between. This CDR3 contains 13 residues. Per germline, CDR1 SGHTA and CDR2 FQGTGA.

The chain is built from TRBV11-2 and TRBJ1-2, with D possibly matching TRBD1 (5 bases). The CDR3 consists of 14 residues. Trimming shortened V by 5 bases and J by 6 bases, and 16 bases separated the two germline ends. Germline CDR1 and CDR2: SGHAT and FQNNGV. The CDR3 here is CASSASGRGNGYTF. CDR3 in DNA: TGTGCCAGCAGCGCCTCGGGACGCGGGAATGGCTACACCTTC.

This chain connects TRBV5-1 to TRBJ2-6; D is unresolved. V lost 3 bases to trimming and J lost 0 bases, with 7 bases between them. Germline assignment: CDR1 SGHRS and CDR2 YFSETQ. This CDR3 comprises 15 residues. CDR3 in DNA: TGCGCCAGCAGCTCCCAGGCCTCTGGGGCCAACGTCCTGACTTTC. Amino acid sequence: CASSSQASGANVLTF. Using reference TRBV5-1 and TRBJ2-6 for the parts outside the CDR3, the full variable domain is KAGVTQTPRYLIKTRGQQVTLSCSPISGHRSVSWYQQTPGQGLQFLFEYFSETQRNKGNFPGRFSGRQFSNSRSEMNVSTLELGDSALYLCASSSQASGANVLTFGAGSRLTVL.

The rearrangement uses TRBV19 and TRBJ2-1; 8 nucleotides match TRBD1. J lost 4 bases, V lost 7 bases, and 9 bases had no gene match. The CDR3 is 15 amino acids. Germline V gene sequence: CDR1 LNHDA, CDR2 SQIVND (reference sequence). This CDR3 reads CASKDPGGLYNEQFF. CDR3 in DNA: TGTGCCAGTAAAGATCCAGGGGGCTTATACAATGAGCAGTTCTTC.

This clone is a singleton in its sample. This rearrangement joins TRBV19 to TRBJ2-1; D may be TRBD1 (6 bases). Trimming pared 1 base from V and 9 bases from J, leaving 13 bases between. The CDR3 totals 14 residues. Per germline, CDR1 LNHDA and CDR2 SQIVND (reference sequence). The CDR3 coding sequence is TGTGCCAGTAGTATAGTCGGCAGGGGACGTGAGCAGTTCTTC. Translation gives CASSIVGRGREQFF.

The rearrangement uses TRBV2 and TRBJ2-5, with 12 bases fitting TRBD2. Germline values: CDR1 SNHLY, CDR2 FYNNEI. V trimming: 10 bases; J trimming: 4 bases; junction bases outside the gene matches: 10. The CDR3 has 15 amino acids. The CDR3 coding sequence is TGTGCCACAGGGGCTAGCGGGGGGGTTTCAGAGACCCAGTACTTC. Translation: CATGASGGVSETQYF.

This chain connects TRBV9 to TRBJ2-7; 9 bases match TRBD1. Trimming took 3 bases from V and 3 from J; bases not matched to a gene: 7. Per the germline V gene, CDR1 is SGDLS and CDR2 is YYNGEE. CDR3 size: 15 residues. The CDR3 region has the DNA TGTGCCAGCAGCGAGAGCCCGGGACAGGGCTACGAGCAGTACTTC. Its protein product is CASSESPGQGYEQYF. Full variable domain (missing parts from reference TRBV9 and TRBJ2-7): DSGVTQTPKHLITATGQRVTLRCSPRSGDLSVYWYQQSLDQGLQFLIQYYNGEERAKGNILERFSAQQFPDLHSELNLSSLELGDSALYFCASSESPGQGYEQYFGPGTRLTVT.

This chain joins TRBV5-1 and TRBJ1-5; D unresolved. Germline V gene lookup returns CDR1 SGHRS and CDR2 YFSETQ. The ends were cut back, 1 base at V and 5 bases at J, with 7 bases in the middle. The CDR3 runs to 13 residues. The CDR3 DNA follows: TGCGCCAGCAGCTTGATCCCAGATCAGCCCCAGCATTTT. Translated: CASSLIPDQPQHF.

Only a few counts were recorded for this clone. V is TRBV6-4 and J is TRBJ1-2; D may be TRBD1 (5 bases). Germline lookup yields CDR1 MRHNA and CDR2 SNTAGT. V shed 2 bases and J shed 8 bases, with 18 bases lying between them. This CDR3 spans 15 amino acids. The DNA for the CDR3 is TGTGCCAGCAGTGACACCCCCCAGGGACTGGGGGGCTACACCTTC. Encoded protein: CASSDTPQGLGGYTF.

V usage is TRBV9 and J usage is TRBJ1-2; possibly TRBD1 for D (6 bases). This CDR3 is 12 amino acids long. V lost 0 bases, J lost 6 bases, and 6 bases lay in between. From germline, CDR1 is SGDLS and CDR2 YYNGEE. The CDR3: CASSVAGDGYTF. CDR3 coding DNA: TGTGCCAGCAGCGTAGCAGGGGATGGCTACACCTTC. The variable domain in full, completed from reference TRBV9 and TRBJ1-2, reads DSGVTQTPKHLITATGQRVTLRCSPRSGDLSVYWYQQSLDQGLQFLIQYYNGEERAKGNILERFSAQQFPDLHSELNLSSLELGDSALYFCASSVAGDGYTFGSGTRLTVV.

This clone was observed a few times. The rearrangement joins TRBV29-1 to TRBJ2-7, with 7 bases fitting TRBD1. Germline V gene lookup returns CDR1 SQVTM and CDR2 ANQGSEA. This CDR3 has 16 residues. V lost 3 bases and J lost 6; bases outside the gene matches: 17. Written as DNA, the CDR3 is TGCAGCGTTGAGGATCATTGGGACAGTAAGGCGACCGAGCAGTACTTC. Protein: CSVEDHWDSKATEQYF.

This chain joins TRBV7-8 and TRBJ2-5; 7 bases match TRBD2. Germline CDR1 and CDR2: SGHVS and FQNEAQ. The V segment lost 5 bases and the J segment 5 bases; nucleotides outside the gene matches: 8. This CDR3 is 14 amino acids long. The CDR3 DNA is TGTGCCAGCAGCCAAGGCGGGGGACGGGAGACCCAGTACTTC. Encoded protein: CASSQGGGRETQYF.

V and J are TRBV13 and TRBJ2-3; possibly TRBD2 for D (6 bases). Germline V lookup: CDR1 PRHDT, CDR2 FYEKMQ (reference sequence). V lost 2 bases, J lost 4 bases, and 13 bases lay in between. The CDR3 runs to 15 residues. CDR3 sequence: CASSLWGEEADTQYF. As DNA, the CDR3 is TGTGCCAGCAGCTTATGGGGGGAAGAGGCAGATACGCAGTATTTT. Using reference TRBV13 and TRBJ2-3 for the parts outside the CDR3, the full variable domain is AAGVIQSPRHLIKEKRETATLKCYPIPRHDTVYWYQQGPGQDPQFLISFYEKMQSDKGSIPDRFSAQQFSDYHSELNMSSLELGDSALYFCASSLWGEEADTQYFGPGTRLTVL.

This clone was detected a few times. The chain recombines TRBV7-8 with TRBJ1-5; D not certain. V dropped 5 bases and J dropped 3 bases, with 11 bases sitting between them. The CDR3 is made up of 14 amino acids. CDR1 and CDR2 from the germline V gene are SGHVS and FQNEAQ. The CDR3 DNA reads TGTGCCAGCAGCCCCTGGGCCCCCAATCAGCCCCAGCATTTT. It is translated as CASSPWAPNQPQHF.

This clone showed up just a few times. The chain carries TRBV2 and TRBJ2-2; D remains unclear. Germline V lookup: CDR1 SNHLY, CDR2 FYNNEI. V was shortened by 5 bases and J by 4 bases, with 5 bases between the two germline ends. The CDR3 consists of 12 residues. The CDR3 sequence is CASSYSTGELFF. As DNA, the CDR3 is TGTGCCAGCAGTTACAGCACCGGGGAGCTGTTTTTT.

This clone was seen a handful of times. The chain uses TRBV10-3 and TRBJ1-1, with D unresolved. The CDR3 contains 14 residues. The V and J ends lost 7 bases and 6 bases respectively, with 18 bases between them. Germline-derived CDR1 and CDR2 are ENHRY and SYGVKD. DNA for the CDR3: TGTGCCATCACGGACTCCGCCTCGGGCTCTGAAGCTTTCTTT. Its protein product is CAITDSASGSEAFF.

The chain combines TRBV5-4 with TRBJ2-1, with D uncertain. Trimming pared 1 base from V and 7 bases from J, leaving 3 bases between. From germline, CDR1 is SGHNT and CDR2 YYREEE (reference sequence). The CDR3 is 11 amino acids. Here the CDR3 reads CASSLQNEQFF. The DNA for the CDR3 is TGTGCCAGCAGCTTGCAGAATGAGCAGTTCTTC.

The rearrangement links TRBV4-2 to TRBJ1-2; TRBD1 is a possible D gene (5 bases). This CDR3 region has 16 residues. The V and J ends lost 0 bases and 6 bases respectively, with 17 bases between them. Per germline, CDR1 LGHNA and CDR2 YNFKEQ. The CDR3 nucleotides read TGTGCCAGCAGCCAAGATACAAGGGGCCCAGAGAATGGCTACACCTTC. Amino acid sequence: CASSQDTRGPENGYTF.

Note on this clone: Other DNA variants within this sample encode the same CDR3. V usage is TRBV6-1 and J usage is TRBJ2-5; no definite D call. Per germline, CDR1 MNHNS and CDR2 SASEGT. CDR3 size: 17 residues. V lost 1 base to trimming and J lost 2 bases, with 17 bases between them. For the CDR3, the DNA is TGTGCCAGCAGTGAAGACTTCTTCGCCTACTCTCAAGAGACCCAGTACTTC. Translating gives CASSEDFFAYSQETQYF.

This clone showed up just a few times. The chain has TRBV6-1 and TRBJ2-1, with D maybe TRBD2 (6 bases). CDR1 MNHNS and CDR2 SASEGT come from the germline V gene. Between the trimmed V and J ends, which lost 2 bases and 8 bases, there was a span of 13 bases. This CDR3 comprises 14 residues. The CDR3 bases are TGTGCCAGCAGTGAAATACCGGGGAGGTATGAGCAGTTCTTC. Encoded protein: CASSEIPGRYEQFF.